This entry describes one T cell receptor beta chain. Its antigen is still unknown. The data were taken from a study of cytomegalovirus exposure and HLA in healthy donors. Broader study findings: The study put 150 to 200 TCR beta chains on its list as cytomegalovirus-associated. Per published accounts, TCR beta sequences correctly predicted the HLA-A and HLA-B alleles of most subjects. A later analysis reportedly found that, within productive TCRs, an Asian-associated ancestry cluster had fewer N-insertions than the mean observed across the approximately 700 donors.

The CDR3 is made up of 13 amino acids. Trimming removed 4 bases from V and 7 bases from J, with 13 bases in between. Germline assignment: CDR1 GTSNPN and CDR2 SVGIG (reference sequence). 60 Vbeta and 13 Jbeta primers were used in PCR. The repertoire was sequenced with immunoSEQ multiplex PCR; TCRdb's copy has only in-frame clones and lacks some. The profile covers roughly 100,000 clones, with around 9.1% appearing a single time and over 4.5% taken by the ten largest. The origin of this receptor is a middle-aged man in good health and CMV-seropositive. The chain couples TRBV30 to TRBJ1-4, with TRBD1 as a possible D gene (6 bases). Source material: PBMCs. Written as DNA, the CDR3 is TGTGCCTGGACTTTTACAGGGATTGAAAAACTGTTTTTT. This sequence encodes CAWTFTGIEKLFF.